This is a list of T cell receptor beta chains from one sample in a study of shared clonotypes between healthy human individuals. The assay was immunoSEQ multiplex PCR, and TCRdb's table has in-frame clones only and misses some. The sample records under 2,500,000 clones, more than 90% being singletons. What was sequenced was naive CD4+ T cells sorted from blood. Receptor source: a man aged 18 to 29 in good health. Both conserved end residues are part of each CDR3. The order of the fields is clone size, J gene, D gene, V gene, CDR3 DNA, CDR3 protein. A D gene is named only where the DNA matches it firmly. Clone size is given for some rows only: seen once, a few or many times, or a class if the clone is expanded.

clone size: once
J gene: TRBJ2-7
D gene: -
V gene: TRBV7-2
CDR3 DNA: TGTGCCAGCAGCTTAGGGGACAACTCCTACGAGCAGTACTTC
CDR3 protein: CASSLGDNSYEQYF

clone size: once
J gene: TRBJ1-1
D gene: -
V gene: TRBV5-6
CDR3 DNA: TGTGCCAGCAGCTCCAAACAGGCCCGCGCCGGAGCTTTCTTT
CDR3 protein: CASSSKQARAGAFF

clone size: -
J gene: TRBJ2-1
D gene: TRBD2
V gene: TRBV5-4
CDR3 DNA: TGTGCCAGCAGCTTACCGGGACTAGCGGGCTACAATGAGCAGTTCTTC
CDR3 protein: CASSLPGLAGYNEQFF

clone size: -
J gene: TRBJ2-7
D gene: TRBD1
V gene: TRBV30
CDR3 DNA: TGTGCCTGGAGACGGACAGGGGTCTACGAGCAGTACTTC
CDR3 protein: CAWRRTGVYEQYF

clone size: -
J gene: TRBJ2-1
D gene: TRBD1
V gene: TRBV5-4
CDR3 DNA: TGTGCCAGCAGCGTTGGTTTGAAGACAGGGGGAAATGAGCAGTTCTTC
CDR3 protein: CASSVGLKTGGNEQFF

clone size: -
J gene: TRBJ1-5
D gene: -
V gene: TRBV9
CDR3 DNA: TGTGCCAGCAGCGTAGCTCGGAAATATAGCAATCAGCCCCAGCATTTT
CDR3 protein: CASSVARKYSNQPQHF

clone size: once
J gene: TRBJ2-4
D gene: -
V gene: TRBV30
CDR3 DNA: TGTGCCTGGAGGGCGGGCACCGCTTCCATTCAGTACTTC
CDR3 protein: CAWRAGTASIQYF

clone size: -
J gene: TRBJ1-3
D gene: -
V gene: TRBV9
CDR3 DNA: TGTGCCAGCAGCGCTGGGAATACAGGGACTTCTGGAAACACCATATATTTT
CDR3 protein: CASSAGNTGTSGNTIYF

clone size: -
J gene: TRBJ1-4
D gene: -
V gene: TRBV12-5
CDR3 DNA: TGTGCTAGTGGTTTGAGAGCAACTAATGAAAAACTGTTTTTT
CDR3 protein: CASGLRATNEKLFF

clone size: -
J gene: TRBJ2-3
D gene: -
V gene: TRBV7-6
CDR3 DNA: TGTGCCAGCAGCGAGGGGGGTGGGACAGATACGCAGTATTTT
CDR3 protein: CASSEGGGTDTQYF

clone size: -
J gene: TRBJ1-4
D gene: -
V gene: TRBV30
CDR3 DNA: TGTGCCTGGAGGACAGGAACTAATGAAAAACTGTTTTTT
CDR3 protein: CAWRTGTNEKLFF

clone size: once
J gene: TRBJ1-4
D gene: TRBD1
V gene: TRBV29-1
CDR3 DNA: TGCAGCACCGGGGACAGCCAGAATGAAAAACTGTTTTTT
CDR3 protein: CSTGDSQNEKLFF

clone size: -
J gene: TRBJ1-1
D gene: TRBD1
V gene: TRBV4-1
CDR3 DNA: TGCGCCAGCAGCCAAGGGACAGGGGCGGGGAACACTGAAGCTTTCTTT
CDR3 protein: CASSQGTGAGNTEAFF

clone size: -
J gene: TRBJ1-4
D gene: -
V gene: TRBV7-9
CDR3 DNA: TGTGCCAGCAGCGCCCGGGCGGGTCTTGCAACTAATGAAAAACTGTTTTTT
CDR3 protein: CASSARAGLATNEKLFF

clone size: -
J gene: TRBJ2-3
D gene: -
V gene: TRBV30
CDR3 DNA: TGTGCCTGGAGTGTTAGGGGGGAAGATACGCAGTATTTT
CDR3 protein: CAWSVRGEDTQYF